This T cell receptor beta chain was retrieved from a study of CD4 and CD8 cells across lung adenocarcinoma regions. Each CDR3 protein gets one entry after TCRdb re-called the PCR reads with MiXCR. Altogether several thousand distinct CDR3 sequences are present, roughly 49% being singletons, with the ten largest covering 47%. The sequence was obtained from a female donor with lung adenocarcinoma. The CD4 and CD8 labels of this study may be unreliable. Sample: CD8+ T cells from the margin of a lung tumor.

CDR3 sequence (DNA): TGTGCCAGCAGTGGGGCTAGCCCGTATGAGCAGTTCTTC. This encodes CASSGASPYEQFF. This chain uses TRBV6-1 with TRBJ2-1; a possible D gene is TRBD2 (5 bases). The germline CDR1 and CDR2 sequences are MNHNS and SASEGT. Trimming stripped 4 bases from V and 8 bases from J, with 12 bases between. This CDR3 region has 13 residues.